This TCR beta chain was recorded in a study of Ad26.COV2.S vaccination and SARS-CoV-2 variants. About the research overall: Ad26.COV2.S arm of COV1001 included the donor. Notes on the study in general: There was reportedly substantial breadth in spike-specific CD8+ and CD4+ T cell responses after vaccination.

Notes on this clone: Its antigen is not identified.

TCRdb keeps only in-frame clones here, not all; method: immunoSEQ multiplex PCR. The sample holds hundreds of thousands of clones, 75% to 90% seen once. The trim removed 1 base at V and 4 bases at J, leaving 4 bases unmatched. Looked up from germline, CDR1 is KGHDR and CDR2 is SFDVKD. The CDR3 has 16 residues. Treatment of the sample: roughly 19 received Ad26.COV2.S at low or high dose, single or two shots; 5 received placebo; per-sample allocation not given. Sampling was done on day 63 after the first vaccine or placebo injection. The rearrangement uses TRBV24-1 and TRBJ2-2, with 8 bases aligning to TRBD1. This receptor was taken from a person aged 18-65 years who received the Ad26.COV2.S COVID-19 vaccine or a placebo. The material was peripheral blood, obtained in a trial of Ad26.COV2.S vaccine versus placebo. DNA of the CDR3: TGTGCCACCAGTGATTTCCCAGGGGGCATCACCGGGGAGCTGTTTTTT. Amino acids: CATSDFPGGITGELFF.